A single sample gave rise to the 19 T cell receptor beta chains below, sequenced in a study of T cells after posttransplantation cyclophosphamide. Treatment was busulfan-fludarabine conditioning, a marrow graft, and cyclophosphamide on days +3 and +4. TCRdb keeps only in-frame clones here, not all; method: immunoSEQ multiplex PCR. The sample shows more than 7,500 clones, none of them appearing just once. Here the sequenced sample was PBMCs, taken less than 370 days after allogeneic stem cell transplant with posttransplant cyclophosphamide. The receptors stem from a male patient aged 45-60 years who received an allogeneic stem cell transplant from a related donor and was CMV-positive. Some T cells may be transferred from the graft donor.

This clone was found many times. CDR3 sequence reads: CASSSGQGITDTQYF. CDR3 bases: TGCGCCAGCAGCTCCGGACAGGGGATAACAGATACGCAGTATTTT. The chain uses TRBV5-1 and TRBJ2-3; 9 bases are a match to TRBD1. The junction had 5 bases not matched to a gene; V was cut back by 3 bases and J by 3 bases. This CDR3 is 15 amino acids long. CDR1 is SGHRS, CDR2 YFSETQ, per germline.

In its sample, this clone was seen many times. The chain uses TRBV11-3 and TRBJ2-2; D remains ambiguous. Germline CDR1 SGHNT, CDR2 YENEEA. With 0 bases removed from V and 6 bases from J, the gap between germline ends came to 5 bases. This CDR3 is 13 amino acids long. The DNA of the CDR3 is TGTGCCAGCAGCTTAGATCGGGCCGGGGAGCTGTTTTTT. This sequence encodes CASSLDRAGELFF.

This clone came up many times. The J gene is TRBJ2-6, the V gene TRBV2, with TRBD1 matching over 7 bases. CDR1 is SNHLY, CDR2 FYNNEI, per germline. Losses at the gene ends were 7 bases for V and 0 bases for J; bases not matched to a gene: 6. This CDR3 comprises 16 residues. The CDR3 sequence is CASKAGGASGANVLTF. In nucleotides, the CDR3 is TGTGCCAGCAAAGCAGGGGGTGCCTCTGGGGCCAACGTCCTGACTTTC.

This clone was detected only a few times. V is TRBV9 and J is TRBJ2-3, with TRBD2 matching over 13 bases. This CDR3 comprises 16 residues. Trimming removed 4 bases from V and 3 bases from J; junction bases left unmatched: 5. Germline CDR1 is SGDLS and CDR2 is YYNGEE. CDR3 sequence: CASSPRTSGRTDTQYF. Here the CDR3 DNA reads TGTGCCAGCAGCCCACGGACTAGCGGGAGAACAGATACGCAGTATTTT.

This clone was counted ten times or more. The CDR3 spells CASTNLGGADTQYF. The CDR3, as DNA: TGTGCCAGCACCAACCTCGGGGGAGCAGATACGCAGTATTTT. The rearrangement joins TRBV28 to TRBJ2-3; D possibly corresponds to TRBD2 (6 bases). Between the trimmed V and J ends, which lost 7 bases and 4 bases, there was a span of 15 bases. In germline, CDR1 is MDHEN, CDR2 SYDVKM. CDR3 size: 14 residues.

This clone was found many times. The CDR3 loop is CASSERGFNTYEQYF. CDR3 nucleotide sequence: TGTGCCAGCAGTGAAAGGGGTTTCAACACCTACGAGCAGTACTTC. The chain employs TRBV2 and TRBJ2-7; weak D call: TRBD1 (5 bases). The CDR3 is 15 residues long. The V gene lost 2 bases and the J gene lost 2 bases, with 13 bases spanning the gap. The V gene's germline CDR1 is SNHLY and CDR2 FYNNEI. The variable domain in full, completed from reference TRBV2 and TRBJ2-7, reads EPEVTQTPSHQVTQMGQEVILRCVPISNHLYFYWYRQILGQKVEFLVSFYNNEISEKSEIFDDQFSVERPDGSNFTLKIRSTKLEDSAMYFCASSERGFNTYEQYFGPGTRLTVT.

In its sample, this clone was seen a few times. This rearrangement joins TRBV7-9 to TRBJ2-3, with a weak D call TRBD1 (6 bases). Trimming took off 5 bases at V and 2 bases at J, with 11 bases between the two ends. The CDR3 is 14 residues long. Looked up from germline, CDR1 is SEHNR and CDR2 is FQNEAQ (reference sequence). The CDR3 region is CASSRTENTDTQYF. DNA of the CDR3: TGTGCCAGCAGCCGGACAGAAAACACAGATACGCAGTATTTT.

In its sample, this clone was seen many times. This chain connects TRBV7-2 to TRBJ2-4, with 8 bases that match TRBD1. This CDR3 has 16 amino acids. V gave up 5 bases and J gave up 9 bases; unmatched junction bases: 15. The germline V gene encodes CDR1 SGHTA and CDR2 FQGNSA. CDR3 DNA: TGTGCCAGCAGCCACCAGGACAGGGTGATGGATGGCATTCAGTACTTC. Translating gives CASSHQDRVMDGIQYF. The variable domain in full, with the rest retrieved from reference TRBV7-2 and TRBJ2-4, is GAGVSQSPSNKVTEKGKDVELRCDPISGHTALYWYRQSLGQGLEFLIYFQGNSAPDKSGLPSDRFSAERTGGSVSTLTIQRTQQEDSAVYLCASSHQDRVMDGIQYFGAGTRLSVL.

This clone came up many times. The CDR3 nucleotides read TGTGCCAGCAGTGAAGGCCTGGGAGTTAACTATGGCTACACCTTC. It yields the protein CASSEGLGVNYGYTF. V usage is TRBV2 and J usage is TRBJ1-2; D ambiguous. V was clipped by 1 base and J by 1 base, with 10 bases between them. Germline loops: CDR1 SNHLY, CDR2 FYNNEI. The CDR3 contains 15 residues.

This clone occurred many times. This chain links TRBV2 with TRBJ1-3, with TRBD1 as a possible D gene (5 bases). Trimming took 8 bases from V and 0 from J, leaving 8 bases between them. The V gene's germline CDR1 is SNHLY and CDR2 FYNNEI. The CDR3 contains 13 residues. The CDR3 loop is CASGANSGNTIYF. The CDR3 DNA follows: TGTGCCAGCGGGGCTAACTCTGGAAACACCATATATTTT.

This clone was seen at least ten times. V is TRBV29-1 and J is TRBJ2-1; D is perhaps TRBD1 (6 bases). This CDR3 is 14 amino acids long. Germline V gene lookup returns CDR1 SQVTM and CDR2 ANQGSEA. The V end lost 2 bases, the J end lost 8 bases, and 16 bases lay between the germline ends. For the CDR3, the DNA is TGCAGCGTTGAATTCGGGGACAAAGATGATGAGCAGTTCTTC. Its translation is CSVEFGDKDDEQFF.

Of note for this clone: This may be a read error, as it is one base from a much larger clone. This chain links TRBV6-5 with TRBJ2-3; 9 nucleotides match TRBD2. J was trimmed by 3 bases and V by 8 bases; bases with no gene match: 9. The germline gives CDR1 MNHEY, CDR2 SVGAGI. The CDR3 extends over 15 amino acids. The CDR3 here is CASRGGGGATDTQYF. The CDR3 coding sequence is TGTGCCAGCCGGGGGGGCGGGGGGGCAACAGATACGCAGTATTTT.

This clone was counted ten times or more. The chain uses TRBV23-1 and TRBJ1-2; 7 bases align to TRBD1. TRBV23-1 is identified as an open reading frame with a role that is uncertain. This CDR3 region has 12 residues. Trimming at V came to 11 bases and at J to 8 bases, leaving 11 bases not matched to a gene. The CDR3 here is CASLQGFLGYTF. DNA for the CDR3: TGCGCCTCCTTACAGGGGTTTTTGGGCTACACCTTC.

Many counts were recorded for this clone. The chain combines TRBV28 with TRBJ2-1; D unclear. Per germline, CDR1 MDHEN and CDR2 SYDVKM. The V end lost 8 bases, the J end lost 3 bases, and 8 bases lay between the germline ends. CDR3 length: 12 amino acids. CDR3 sequence (DNA): TGTGCCAGCTCTGGCAGCTACAATGAGCAGTTCTTC. This translates into CASSGSYNEQFF.

This clone counts as medium-sized. This sequence joins TRBV7-8 and TRBJ2-1, with TRBD2 matching 9 bases. The CDR3 has 16 residues. Per germline, CDR1 SGHVS and CDR2 FQNEAQ. The J segment lost 12 bases and the V segment lost 2 bases, leaving 14 bases of the junction unmatched. The CDR3 here is CASSLSTGLAVGGQFF. The CDR3 nucleotides read TGTGCCAGCAGCTTATCTACGGGACTAGCAGTTGGTGGGCAGTTCTTC. Looking up the rest from reference TRBV7-8 and TRBJ2-1 gives the full variable domain: GAGVSQSPRYKVAKRGQDVALRCDPISGHVSLFWYQQALGQGPEFLTYFQNEAQLDKSGLPSDRFFAERPEGSVSTLKIQRTQQEDSAVYLCASSLSTGLAVGGQFFGPGTRLTVL.

This clone was recorded many times. This rearrangement joins TRBV5-1 to TRBJ2-7, with 7 bases fitting TRBD1. The length of the CDR3 is 15 residues. Germline-derived CDR1 and CDR2 are SGHRS and YFSETQ. Trimming took 4 bases from V and 6 from J; bases not matched to a gene: 13. CDR3 residues: CASSEGQARLGEQYF. The CDR3 region has the DNA TGCGCCAGCAGCGAAGGACAGGCTAGACTGGGCGAGCAGTACTTC.

This clone was seen at least ten times. This rearrangement joins TRBV6-5 to TRBJ1-2, with 7 bases that match TRBD1. Trimming took 0 bases from V and 7 from J; bases not matched to a gene: 2. Germline V CDR1 and CDR2: MNHEY, SVGAGI. This CDR3 comprises 13 residues. The CDR3 DNA reads TGTGCCAGCAGTTACTCCACAGGGGCTGGCTACACCTTC. Translated, it gives CASSYSTGAGYTF.

In its sample, this clone was seen many times. This chain links TRBV4-3 with TRBJ2-1; D is perhaps TRBD1 (5 bases). V lost 0 bases and J lost 5, with 17 bases in between. Germline V gives CDR1 LGHNA, CDR2 YSLEER. The CDR3 is 17 amino acids. The CDR3 nucleotides are TGCGCCAGCAGCCAAGAAGGTCCAGGGTGGGAACACAATGAGCAGTTCTTC. It is translated as CASSQEGPGWEHNEQFF.

This clone was picked up many times. This chain connects TRBV6-6 to TRBJ2-1; 8 bases fit TRBD2. The CDR3 length is 16 residues. Trimming cost V 4 bases and J 2 bases; bases outside gene matches: 7. From germline, CDR1 is MNHNY and CDR2 SVGAGI (reference sequence). The CDR3 reads CASSLTSAPTYNEQFF. DNA for the CDR3: TGTGCCAGCAGTTTGACTAGCGCCCCTACCTACAATGAGCAGTTCTTC.